A single sample is the source of the 30 T cell receptor beta chains below, sequenced in a study of patients and donors after allogeneic stem cell transplantation. TCRdb redid the calling of the RT-PCR reads with MiXCR, one entry per CDR3 protein. In the table there are 160,000 or so distinct CDR3 sequences, 20% to 25% of which are singletons. The sample was blood, either unsorted or a sorted T cell fraction (not recorded which). The receptors here all came from a human donor who was either an allogeneic HSCT recipient or a stem cell or donor lymphocyte infusion donor (not recorded which). It is not recorded whose cells these are; they may come from a transplant donor.

This clonotype has only a few counts. The V gene is TRBV5-1, the J gene TRBJ1-1; 7 nucleotides agree with TRBD1. The CDR3 totals 14 residues. Germline CDR1 and CDR2: SGHRS and YFSETQ. The junction had 7 bases not matched to a gene; V was cut back by 2 bases and J by 6 bases. CDR3 sequence reads: CASSFTTGNAEAFF. Here the CDR3 DNA reads TGCGCCAGCAGCTTTACGACAGGGAATGCTGAAGCTTTCTTT.

The sample holds a few counts of this clonotype. The chain recombines TRBV9 with TRBJ2-2, with D hard to call. Trimming took 7 bases from V and 0 from J, leaving 10 bases between them. This CDR3 has 14 amino acids. The germline V gene encodes CDR1 SGDLS and CDR2 YYNGEE. CDR3 residues: CASGQYANTGELFF. CDR3 nucleotides: TGTGCCAGCGGTCAATACGCGAACACCGGGGAGCTGTTTTTT.

V and J are TRBV5-6 and TRBJ1-1; 7 positions match TRBD1. Trimming took 7 bases from V and 0 from J; bases not matched to a gene: 9. The CDR3 runs 15 residues. Germline loops: CDR1 SGHDT, CDR2 YYEEEE. The CDR3 DNA sequence: TGTGCCAGCCAACAGGGGAGGTATATGAACACTGAAGCTTTCTTT. It codes for CASQQGRYMNTEAFF.

The chain joins TRBV12-3 or TRBV12-4 to TRBJ2-2, with 10 bases lining up with TRBD2. After removal of 4 bases from V and 6 bases from J, the junction contained 5 bases not matched to a gene. The CDR3 consists of 15 residues. The CDR3 nucleotides read TGTGCCAGCAGTTCGGCTAGCGGGGGCCCCGGGGAGCTGTTTTTT. Its protein is CASSSASGGPGELFF.

The genes are TRBV19 and TRBJ1-1; D gene unclear. The V end was cut by 4 bases, the J end by 4 bases, with 16 bases between. This CDR3 region has 15 residues. Per germline, CDR1 LNHDA and CDR2 SQIVND (reference sequence). The CDR3 here is CASSKGPGSGTEAFF. CDR3 bases: TGTGCCAGTAGTAAAGGACCGGGGTCGGGCACTGAAGCTTTCTTT.

This chain links TRBV4-2 with TRBJ2-2; D gene uncertain. The ends were cut back, 0 bases at V and 4 bases at J, with 18 bases in the middle. The CDR3 covers 18 residues. Looked up from germline, CDR1 is LGHNA and CDR2 is YNFKEQ. The CDR3 DNA sequence: TGTGCCAGCAGCCAAGAGGATCCACACGTTCGACTCACCGGGGAGCTGTTTTTT. It codes for CASSQEDPHVRLTGELFF.

This clonotype has just a few counts. This rearrangement joins TRBV5-1 to TRBJ1-3, with D possibly matching TRBD1 (5 bases). V dropped 4 bases and J dropped 4 bases, with 24 bases sitting between them. There are 18 residues in the CDR3. Per the germline V gene, CDR1 is SGHRS and CDR2 is YFSETQ. The CDR3 DNA sequence: TGCGCCAGCAGCACGGGTGATGTCGGCAGGGCAGCGGGAAACACCATATATTTT. It specifies CASSTGDVGRAAGNTIYF. Complete variable domain (other parts from reference TRBV5-1 and TRBJ1-3): KAGVTQTPRYLIKTRGQQVTLSCSPISGHRSVSWYQQTPGQGLQFLFEYFSETQRNKGNFPGRFSGRQFSNSRSEMNVSTLELGDSALYLCASSTGDVGRAAGNTIYFGEGSWLTVV.

A few counts support this clonotype. The chain is built from TRBV6-5 and TRBJ2-7; D perhaps matches TRBD2 (6 bases). CDR1 MNHEY and CDR2 SVGAGI come from the germline V gene. Trimming cost V 0 bases and J 5 bases, with 8 bases left between them. This CDR3 has 13 amino acids. This CDR3 reads CASSYSRGNEQYF. The CDR3 region has the DNA TGTGCCAGCAGTTACTCTCGGGGGAACGAGCAGTACTTC.

V usage is TRBV4-1 and J usage is TRBJ2-4, with a weak D call TRBD2 (6 bases). Germline CDR1 and CDR2: MGHRA and YSYEKL. V was trimmed by 3 bases and J by 6 bases, leaving 21 bases between them. This CDR3 has 17 residues. This chain's CDR3 is CASSQGGRMMVGNIQYF. The CDR3 region has the DNA TGCGCCAGCAGCCAGGGGGGTCGGATGATGGTCGGAAACATTCAGTACTTC.

This clonotype was detected only a few times. The rearrangement links TRBV7-3 to TRBJ1-1; TRBD1 agrees at 7 bases. There are 13 residues in the CDR3. Germline loops: CDR1 SGHTA, CDR2 FQGTGA. The ends lost 4 bases at V and 8 bases at J; junction bases unmatched: 7. The CDR3 DNA reads as TGTGCCAGCAGCTCCACAGGGGACCTAGAAGCTTTCTTT. Its protein product is CASSSTGDLEAFF.

This clonotype was counted between two and nine times. The J gene is TRBJ2-1, the V gene TRBV7-9; TRBD2 might be the D (5 bases). CDR3 length equals 12 residues. V was clipped by 1 base and J by 12 bases, with 10 bases between them. In germline, CDR1 is SEHNR, CDR2 FQNEAQ (reference sequence). The CDR3 reads CASSLEVRAQFF. DNA for the CDR3: TGTGCCAGCAGCTTAGAAGTGCGGGCGCAGTTCTTC.

This clonotype has more than one count but fewer than ten. V gene TRBV20-1 combines with J gene TRBJ2-1; 8 positions agree with TRBD2. The length of the CDR3 is 15 residues. The trim removed 0 bases at V and 3 bases at J, leaving 4 bases unmatched. Germline CDR1 and CDR2: DFQATT and SNEGSKA (reference sequence). Here the CDR3 DNA reads TGCAGTGCTAGAGATAGAAGCGGGGGCTACAATGAGCAGTTCTTC. The encoded protein is CSARDRSGGYNEQFF.

This clonotype was observed a handful of times. The rearrangement links TRBV7-2 to TRBJ1-2; 8 bases are a match to TRBD1. Germline-derived CDR1 and CDR2 are SGHTA and FQGNSA. CDR3 length equals 15 residues. V lost 1 base and J lost 7; bases outside the gene matches: 8. The CDR3 region has the DNA TGTGCCAGCAGCTTAGTGGAACAGGGGGGTGGTGGCTACACCTTC. Protein product: CASSLVEQGGGGYTF.

Only a few counts were recorded for this clonotype. Here the CDR3 reads CASSLQGIFLPNEQFF. The CDR3, as DNA: TGTGCCAGCAGTTTGCAGGGGATCTTTTTGCCCAATGAGCAGTTCTTC. V gene TRBV5-6 combines with J gene TRBJ2-1, with a weak D call TRBD1 (6 bases). The length of the CDR3 is 16 residues. CDR1 SGHDT and CDR2 YYEEEE come from the germline V gene. V was shortened by 5 bases and J by 6 bases, with 21 bases between the two germline ends.

This chain joins TRBV27 and TRBJ2-3; D perhaps matches TRBD2 (6 bases). Between the trimmed V and J ends, which lost 1 base and 0 bases, there was a span of 23 bases. Germline V gives CDR1 MNHEY, CDR2 SMNVEV (reference sequence). The CDR3 has 20 amino acids. DNA of the CDR3: TGTGCCAGCAGTTTATTTAGATGGCGGCGGAGCGGGCTTAGCACAGATACGCAGTATTTT. The encoded protein is CASSLFRWRRSGLSTDTQYF.

The chain is built from TRBV18 and TRBJ2-5, with D perhaps given as TRBD1 or TRBD2 (5 bases each). Trimming shortened V by 3 bases and J by 1 base, and 9 bases separated the two germline ends. Germline V gives CDR1 KGHSH, CDR2 LQKENI. The CDR3 contains 14 residues. This CDR3 reads CASSPGLAQETQYF. CDR3 DNA sequence: TGTGCCAGCTCACCGGGGCTAGCCCAAGAGACCCAGTACTTC.

The rearrangement joins TRBV2 to TRBJ2-7, with 8 bases identical to TRBD1. Germline V gene sequence: CDR1 SNHLY, CDR2 FYNNEI. The CDR3 is 15 residues long. V was pared by 1 base and J by 4 bases, with 6 bases of the junction left unmatched. As DNA, the CDR3 is TGTGCCAGCAGTGAAGTGGACAGGGACTGGTACGAGCAGTACTTC. Its translation: CASSEVDRDWYEQYF.

This clonotype was found a few times. This chain connects TRBV4-3 to TRBJ2-1; D is uncertain. The V end lost 0 bases, the J end lost 6 bases, and 6 bases lay between the germline ends. Germline CDR1 LGHNA, CDR2 YSLEER. CDR3 length equals 13 residues. CDR3 DNA sequence: TGCGCCAGCAGCCAAGATTGGCTCAATGAGCAGTTCTTC. Translation gives CASSQDWLNEQFF.

V and J are TRBV5-1 and TRBJ2-5; D is possibly TRBD1 or TRBD2 (6 bases each). CDR1 SGHRS and CDR2 YFSETQ come from the germline V gene. The V end was cut by 7 bases, the J end by 0 bases, with 22 bases between. The CDR3 loop spans 17 amino acids. CDR3 in amino acids: CASLQGYRGKYQETQYF. CDR3 nucleotides: TGCGCCAGCCTGCAGGGGTATCGGGGGAAATACCAAGAGACCCAGTACTTC.

This chain links TRBV20-1 with TRBJ2-2, with a tentative D call TRBD2 (5 bases). The ends were cut back, 7 bases at V and 0 bases at J, with 9 bases in the middle. CDR1 is DFQATT, CDR2 SNEGSKA, per germline (reference sequence). The length of the CDR3 is 13 residues. CDR3 nucleotide sequence: TGCAGTGGGACTGTGGCGAACACCGGGGAGCTGTTTTTT. Its protein is CSGTVANTGELFF.

This clonotype was found a few times. V gene TRBV29-1 combines with J gene TRBJ1-4; 7 bases are shared with TRBD1. The CDR3 runs 13 residues. Germline lookup yields CDR1 SQVTM and CDR2 ANQGSEA. Trimming took 3 bases from V and 6 from J; bases not matched to a gene: 4. The CDR3 spells CSVESGQDEKLFF. CDR3 sequence (DNA): TGCAGCGTTGAGTCAGGACAGGATGAAAAACTGTTTTTT. Using reference TRBV29-1 and TRBJ1-4 for the parts outside the CDR3, the full variable domain is SAVISQKPSRDICQRGTSLTIQCQVDSQVTMMFWYRQQPGQSLTLIATANQGSEATYESGFVIDKFPISRPNLTFSTLTVSNMSPEDSSIYLCSVESGQDEKLFFGSGTQLSVL.

The V and J genes are TRBV24-1 and TRBJ2-2; TRBD2 might be the D (5 bases). The CDR3 covers 15 residues. Trimming took off 9 bases at V and 4 bases at J, with 17 bases between the two ends. Germline CDR1 and CDR2: KGHDR and SFDVKD. CDR3 residues: CATGPVRSGTGELFF. In DNA, the CDR3 is TGTGCCACCGGGCCGGTCCGAAGCGGCACCGGGGAGCTGTTTTTT.

This clonotype appeared a few times. CDR3 protein: CASSGRGMSYEQYF. The CDR3 nucleotides read TGTGCCAGTAGTGGCAGGGGTATGTCCTACGAGCAGTACTTC. The chain uses TRBV19 and TRBJ2-7; the D gene is possibly TRBD1 (6 bases). Trimming pared 5 bases from V and 1 base from J, leaving 12 bases between. This CDR3 has 14 amino acids. Germline V lookup: CDR1 LNHDA, CDR2 SQIVND (reference sequence).

This clonotype appeared a few times. This chain uses TRBV27 with TRBJ1-2, with TRBD1 as a possible D gene (6 bases). Germline CDR1 MNHEY, CDR2 SMNVEV (reference sequence). CDR3 size: 16 residues. Trimming removed 3 bases from V and 5 bases from J, with 19 bases in between. The DNA of the CDR3 is TGTGCCAGCAGTTTGAACGGCCCAGGGGAACCTTATGGCTACACCTTC. Its protein is CASSLNGPGEPYGYTF.

This clonotype was seen just once. V and J are TRBV10-3 and TRBJ2-1, with 7 bases aligning to TRBD2. The CDR3 length is 15 residues. Germline-derived CDR1 and CDR2 are ENHRY and SYGVKD. Trimming at V came to 8 bases and at J to 0 bases, leaving 7 bases not matched to a gene. In nucleotides, the CDR3 is TGTGCCATCGGCACAGCGGGGAGCTCCTACAATGAGCAGTTCTTC. Translated: CAIGTAGSSYNEQFF.

This clonotype was observed a few times. CDR3 sequence (DNA): TGTGCCAGCAGAACTCCACAGGGAGGCGAAGAGACCCAGTACTTC. It yields the protein CASRTPQGGEETQYF. The V call is TRBV6-5, the J call TRBJ2-5; possibly TRBD1 or TRBD2 for D (6 bases each). V was clipped by 6 bases and J by 3 bases, with 17 bases between them. Germline CDR1 and CDR2: MNHEY and SVGAGI. The CDR3 has 15 amino acids.

The V and J genes are TRBV5-1 and TRBJ2-2; no firm D call. The CDR3 contains 14 residues. Germline CDR1 is SGHRS and CDR2 is YFSETQ. Trimming left V 2 bases short and J 4 bases short, with 9 bases between. CDR3: CASSFASGTGELFF. Written as DNA, the CDR3 is TGCGCCAGCAGCTTTGCTAGTGGCACCGGGGAGCTGTTTTTT.

This sequence joins TRBV20-1 and TRBJ2-2, with TRBD2 matching over 8 bases. CDR1 and CDR2 (germline): DFQATT, SNEGSKA (reference sequence). The CDR3 consists of 14 residues. The ends lost 5 bases at V and 2 bases at J; junction bases unmatched: 4. Here the CDR3 reads CSAHTSGNTGELFF. The CDR3 region has the DNA TGCAGTGCTCACACTAGCGGCAACACCGGGGAGCTGTTTTTT.

This clonotype has a handful of counts. The CDR3 DNA follows: TGTGCCAGCAGTTTTTGGATGTCGTATTCTAACCACTCTGGAAACACCATATATTTT. Translated: CASSFWMSYSNHSGNTIYF. The rearrangement links TRBV6-6 to TRBJ1-3; no clear D gene. V was cut by 4 bases and J by 0 bases, with 22 bases left in between. This CDR3 is built from 19 residues. From germline, CDR1 is MNHNY and CDR2 SVGAGI (reference sequence).

The chain is built from TRBV12-3 or TRBV12-4 and TRBJ1-4; 11 nucleotides match TRBD1. The CDR3 covers 14 residues. V was pared by 3 bases and J by 6 bases, with 0 bases of the junction left unmatched. The chain's CDR3 is CASSLDRGHEKLFF. CDR3 DNA sequence: TGTGCCAGCAGTTTGGACAGGGGGCATGAAAAACTGTTTTTT.